This paragraph reports one TCR beta chain. This clone's antigen is unknown. No much larger clonotype is one base removed from it; base qualities were not supplied. This specimen belongs to a study of identical twins listed by TCRdb under 2016. For the wider study: The study deep-sequenced TCR alpha and beta repertoires from monozygotic twins, unrelated adults of various ages and cord blood to test whether fetal clonotypes persist. To rule out contamination, the twin experiments were replicated at different times with different library preparation protocols.

Every donor in the study was a healthy Caucasian. Using Miltenyi CD45RO+ enrichment and human naive T-cell isolation kits, memory (CD45RO+) and naive T cells were isolated from PBMC. Overall study outcomes, separate from this receptor: In monozygotic twins, recombination models systematically underestimated out-of-frame TCR alpha sharing, but the models matched the sharing seen between unrelated individuals. Invariant T cells such as MAIT and iNKT could partly confound zero-insertion analyses, though diverse VJ usage argued against this for most clonotypes. Because the same donors could not be followed over many years, the conclusions relied on cross-sectional statistical analysis. The excess sharing between twins in beta out-of-frame sequences was weaker because fewer shared sequences reduced the signal-to-noise ratio. Compared with coincidental sharing between unrelated individuals, out-of-frame TCR alpha sequences shared between twins had an excess of sequences with low generation probability. Abundant cord blood beta clonotypes had fewer insertions, young adult naive repertoires showed a similar but weaker trend, and memory repertoires showed no such trend.

After removal of 2 bases from V and 5 bases from J, the junction retains 4 bases not matched to a gene. The CDR3 runs 14 residues from the cysteine to the phenylalanine. Of all the DNA, just the CDR3 is kept, 42 bases in frame from base 1. The receptor library was made with 5' RACE. The listed sequencing device is Illumina HiSeq 2000. A universal primer binding site was introduced by template switching, and a unique molecular identifier was present in the final cDNA, enabling accurate counting of TCR cDNA molecules. Specific primers in the conserved constant-segment region were used to synthesize first-strand cDNA for TCR alpha and beta chains. To control for contamination, every cDNA library was double barcoded, receiving both a SMART-Mk sample barcode and Illumina barcodes. Two successive PCR steps introduced TruSeq adapter sequences along with Illumina sample barcodes. The TCR alpha and beta cDNA libraries were sequenced on the Illumina HiSeq platform using custom primers. The authors processed their data as follows. MiGEC processed the raw reads to extract unique molecular identifiers, while MiXCR was used to determine the CDR3 positions. Recombination models were inferred per individual with the repgenHMM and IGoR tools using an EM algorithm. Shared clonotypes were analyzed with the tcR package in R, and sharing was normalized by the product of cloneset sizes. To study raw recombination without the effects of thymic and clonal selection, out-of-frame nonproductive sequences were analyzed. Using fastp trimming at Q25 and MiXCR clonotype assembly, TCRdb reanalyzed the public sequencing data and kept in-frame beta chains. One record per CDR3 amino acid sequence lists the most common genes and DNA. Clone size and V and J calls follow TCRdb, not the original study. This sample gives about 240,000 distinct CDR3 sequences in total; 8% to 11% of them show up just once. The ten largest clones represent more than 8.5% of the sample.

Here the chain combines TRBV12-3 or TRBV12-4 and TRBJ2-5; 8 nucleotides in the junction match TRBD2. The receptor was derived from a man in his fifties in good health. Material: memory T cells sorted from blood. What this sample's cell subset or site label stands for: CD45RO+ enriched T cells. The CDR3 reads CASSLRGGRETQYF. The sequenced DNA: TGTGCCAGCAGTTTACGGGGGGGCAGGGAGACCCAGTACTTC.